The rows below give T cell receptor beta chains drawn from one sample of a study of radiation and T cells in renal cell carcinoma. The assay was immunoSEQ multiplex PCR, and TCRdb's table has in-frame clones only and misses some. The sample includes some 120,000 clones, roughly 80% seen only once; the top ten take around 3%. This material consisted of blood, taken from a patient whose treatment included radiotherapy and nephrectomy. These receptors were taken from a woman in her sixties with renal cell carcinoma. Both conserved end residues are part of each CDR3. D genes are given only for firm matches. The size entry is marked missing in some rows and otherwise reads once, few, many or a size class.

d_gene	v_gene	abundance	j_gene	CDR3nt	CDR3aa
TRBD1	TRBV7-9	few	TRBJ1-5	TGTGCCAGCAGCCGGACAGGAAGTATCAATCAGCCCCAGCATTTT	CASSRTGSINQPQHF
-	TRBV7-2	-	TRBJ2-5	TGTGCCAGCAGCTCAAGGGGCCACCTGGAGACCCAGTACTTC	CASSSRGHLETQYF
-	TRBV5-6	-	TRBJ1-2	TGTGCCAGCAGCTTAACGCACAGGGATGGCTACACCTTC	CASSLTHRDGYTF
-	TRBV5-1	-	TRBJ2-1	TGCGCCAGCAGTGTGGAAAACAGGGCCTACAATGAGCAGTTCTTC	CASSVENRAYNEQFF
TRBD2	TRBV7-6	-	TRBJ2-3	TGTGCCAGCAGCAGGACTAGCGGGTACACAGATACGCAGTATTTT	CASSRTSGYTDTQYF
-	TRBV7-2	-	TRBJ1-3	TGTGCCAGCAGCCCGACCGGGTCCTCTGGAAACACCATATATTTT	CASSPTGSSGNTIYF
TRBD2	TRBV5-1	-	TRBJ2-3	TGCGCCAGCAGCTCAACCGGGACTAGCGGATCCCATACGCAGTATTTT	CASSSTGTSGSHTQYF
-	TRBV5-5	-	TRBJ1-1	TGTGCCAGCAGCCCTGGGACACAACCCATGAACACTGAAGCTTTCTTT	CASSPGTQPMNTEAFF
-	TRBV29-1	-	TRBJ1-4	TGCAGCGCTCCGGACAGAGCAACTAATGAAAAACTGTTTTTT	CSAPDRATNEKLFF
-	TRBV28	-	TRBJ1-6	TGTGCCAGCACCCGATTGAAGATAGGGGGTAATTCACCCCTCCACTTT	CASTRLKIGGNSPLHF
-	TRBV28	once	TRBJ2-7	TGTGCCAGCAGACCCGGCGGTTACGAGCAGTACTTC	CASRPGGYEQYF
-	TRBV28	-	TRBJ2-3	TGTGCCAGCCAAGGCGGGAGCACAGATACGCAGTATTTT	CASQGGSTDTQYF
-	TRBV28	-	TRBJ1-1	TGTGCCAGCAGTCACCTGGGGGAGGGGAACACTGAAGCTTTCTTT	CASSHLGEGNTEAFF
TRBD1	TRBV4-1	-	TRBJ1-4	TGCGCCAGCAGGCTCGGGACAGGGATCAGGTCTAATGAAAAACTGTTTTTT	CASRLGTGIRSNEKLFF
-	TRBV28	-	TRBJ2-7	TGTGCCAGCAGTTTTTTCAGTCGGTCGAAGGTGCAGTACTTC	CASSFFSRSKVQYF
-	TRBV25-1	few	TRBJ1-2	TGTGCCAGCAGTGACCCTTCCCTCGGGGGGCACTATGGCTACACCTTC	CASSDPSLGGHYGYTF
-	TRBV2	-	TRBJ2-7	TGTGCCAGCAAAACTGACAGATACTACGAGCAGTACTTC	CASKTDRYYEQYF
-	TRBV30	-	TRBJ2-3	TGTGCCTGGAGTACGTCGGACTATACGCAGTATTTT	CAWSTSDYTQYF
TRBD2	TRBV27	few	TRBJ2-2	TGTGCCAGCAGTTTGGGCGGGAGTACCGGGGAGCTGTTTTTT	CASSLGGSTGELFF
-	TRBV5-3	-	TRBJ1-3	TGTGCCAGAAGCTTGGTTCAGGCTCCTGGAAACACCATATATTTT	CARSLVQAPGNTIYF
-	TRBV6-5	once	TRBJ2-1	TGTGCCACTTCCAGGGAGCGATACAATGAGCAGTTCTTC	CATSRERYNEQFF
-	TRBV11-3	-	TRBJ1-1	TGTGCCAGCAGCATAAACCGGGGCACTGAAGCTTTCTTT	CASSINRGTEAFF
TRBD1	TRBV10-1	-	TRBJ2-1	TGCGCCAGCAGTGATCGACAGGGCCCAACGAATGAGCAGTTCTTC	CASSDRQGPTNEQFF
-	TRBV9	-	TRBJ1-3	TGTGCCAGCAGCGTAGGAGGGGGATCAGGAAACACCATATATTTT	CASSVGGGSGNTIYF
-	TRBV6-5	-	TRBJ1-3	TGTGCCAGCAGTTACAGCAGGGCCAGTGGAAACACCATATATTTT	CASSYSRASGNTIYF
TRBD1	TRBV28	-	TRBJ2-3	TGTGCCAGCAATCTCCGGACAGGGGGCGCAGATACGCAGTATTTT	CASNLRTGGADTQYF
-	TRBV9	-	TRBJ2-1	TGTGCCAGCAGCCTTGGCAGGAGCTCCTACAATGAGCAGTTCTTC	CASSLGRSSYNEQFF